Listed here are 10 T cell receptor beta chains from one sample, sequenced in a study of blood T cell repertoires in COVID-19 (dated by TCRdb to between 2020 and 2021). To prepare the library, the immunoSEQ multiplex PCR assay was applied. TCRdb retrieved this table from immuneACCESS and kept in-frame rearrangements only. Not all clones are present; in checked studies, unresolved V genes account for under half, and no reason is known for the remainder. The sample table shows 150,000 to 200,000 clones, and 65% to 85% are seen once. Roughly 3% of the sample lies in the top ten. The source material was peripheral blood. These receptors were taken from a human donor with acute or convalescent COVID-19. The donor label of this sample is uncertain.

The V call is TRBV2, the J call TRBJ1-5; 10 bases are a match to TRBD1. The V and J ends lost 7 bases and 6 bases, in that order; junction bases with no gene match: 6. This CDR3 has 14 amino acids. Looked up from germline, CDR1 is SNHLY and CDR2 is FYNNEI. CDR3 coding DNA: TGTGCCAGCATAGGAGACAGGGGGCCTCAGCCCCAGCATTTT. This codes for CASIGDRGPQPQHF.

Written as DNA, the CDR3 is TGTGCCAGCAGCATCCTCAGCGGGGTCACAGATACGCAGTATTTT. Translation: CASSILSGVTDTQYF. The chain combines TRBV5-6 with TRBJ2-3, with 7 bases that match TRBD2. The CDR3 runs to 15 residues. Germline-derived CDR1 and CDR2 are SGHDT and YYEEEE. V was pared by 4 bases and J by 2 bases, with 7 bases of the junction left unmatched.

This chain uses TRBV19 with TRBJ1-5; no clear D. Looked up from germline, CDR1 is LNHDA and CDR2 is SQIVND (reference sequence). CDR3 length equals 15 residues. V lost 3 bases and J lost 4, with 13 bases in between. This CDR3 is CASSISPPGNQPQHF. The CDR3 DNA sequence: TGTGCCAGTAGTATTTCCCCTCCGGGGAATCAGCCCCAGCATTTT. Looking up the rest from reference TRBV19 and TRBJ1-5 gives the full variable domain: DGGITQSPKYLFRKEGQNVTLSCEQNLNHDAMYWYRQDPGQGLRLIYYSQIVNDFQKGDIAEGYSVSREKKESFPLTVTSAQKNPTAFYLCASSISPPGNQPQHFGDGTRLSIL.

This chain uses TRBV28 with TRBJ1-4; D is perhaps TRBD1 (5 bases). CDR1 and CDR2 from the germline V gene are MDHEN and SYDVKM. The CDR3 has 11 amino acids. V dropped 5 bases and J dropped 14 bases, with 12 bases sitting between them. In nucleotides, the CDR3 is TGTGCCAGCAGTCAGGGCCGAAGGCTGTTTTTT. This gives the protein CASSQGRRLFF. Full variable domain (rest looked up from reference TRBV28 and TRBJ1-4): DVKVTQSSRYLVKRTGEKVFLECVQDMDHENMFWYRQDPGLGLRLIYFSYDVKMKEKGDIPEGYSVSREKKERFSLILESASTNQTSMYLCASSQGRRLFFGSGTQLSVL.

The V and J genes are TRBV7-2 and TRBJ2-7; possibly TRBD2 for D (6 bases). The germline CDR1 and CDR2 sequences are SGHTA and FQGNSA. The CDR3 is 14 amino acids. The V gene lost 4 bases and the J gene lost 6 bases, with 16 bases spanning the gap. This CDR3 reads CASSYHRDSSEQYF. The DNA for the CDR3 is TGTGCCAGCAGCTACCACCGGGACTCTTCCGAGCAGTACTTC.

This rearrangement joins TRBV7-2 to TRBJ1-1; the match to TRBD1 covers 7 bases. Looked up from germline, CDR1 is SGHTA and CDR2 is FQGNSA. V lost 3 bases, J lost 5 bases, and 3 bases stayed unmatched. CDR3 length: 13 amino acids. CDR3 residues: CASSFPGGTEAFF. For the CDR3, the DNA is TGTGCCAGCAGCTTCCCAGGGGGTACTGAAGCTTTCTTT.

The chain links TRBV28 to TRBJ1-1; TRBD1 is a possible D gene (5 bases). V shed 8 bases and J shed 1 base, with 14 bases lying between them. This CDR3 is built from 14 residues. CDR1 and CDR2 from the germline V gene are MDHEN and SYDVKM. CDR3 DNA: TGTGCCAGCGTAAACGGGGGATCGAACACTGAAGCTTTCTTT. Protein sequence: CASVNGGSNTEAFF.

This chain's CDR3 is CASRLLAGGPETQYF. The CDR3 bases are TGTGCCAGCAGGCTACTAGCGGGGGGGCCGGAGACCCAGTACTTC. The chain combines TRBV3-1 (or the pseudogene TRBV3-2) with TRBJ2-5, with 13 bases matching TRBD2. Trimming removed 6 bases from V and 5 bases from J; junction bases left unmatched: 6. The CDR3 extends over 15 amino acids. Germline CDR1 and CDR2: LGHDT and YNNKEL (reference sequence).

This clone was counted a single time. V usage is TRBV5-8 and J usage is TRBJ1-1; TRBD1 matches at 7 bases. The ends lost 2 bases at V and 9 bases at J; junction bases unmatched: 4. This CDR3 spans 12 amino acids. Germline V gives CDR1 SGHTS, CDR2 YDEGEE. DNA for the CDR3: TGTGCCAGCAGCTTTCCGGACAGGCAAGCTTTCTTT. Its translation is CASSFPDRQAFF.

The chain has TRBV27 and TRBJ2-2; 8 bases are a match to TRBD2. Germline V gives CDR1 MNHEY, CDR2 SMNVEV (reference sequence). Losses at the gene ends were 3 bases for V and 6 bases for J; bases not matched to a gene: 9. The CDR3 has 16 amino acids. The CDR3 DNA reads as TGTGCCAGCAGTTTGGGGCGCGGGGGGAGCGCCGGGGAGCTGTTTTTT. Amino acids: CASSLGRGGSAGELFF.